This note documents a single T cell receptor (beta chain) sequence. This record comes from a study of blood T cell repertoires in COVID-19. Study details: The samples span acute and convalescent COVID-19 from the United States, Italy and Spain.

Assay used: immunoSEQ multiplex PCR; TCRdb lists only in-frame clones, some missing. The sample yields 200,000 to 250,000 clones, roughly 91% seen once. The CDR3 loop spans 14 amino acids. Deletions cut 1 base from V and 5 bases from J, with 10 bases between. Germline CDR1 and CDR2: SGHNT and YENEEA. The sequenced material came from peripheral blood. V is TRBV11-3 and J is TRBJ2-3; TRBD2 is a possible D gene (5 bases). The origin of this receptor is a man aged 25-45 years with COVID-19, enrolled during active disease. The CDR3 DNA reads TGTGCCAGCAGCTTAGGACTCGGAGGAGATACGCAGTATTTT. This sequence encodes CASSLGLGGDTQYF. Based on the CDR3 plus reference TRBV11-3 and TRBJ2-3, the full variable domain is EAGVVQSPRYKIIEKKQPVAFWCNPISGHNTLYWYLQNLGQGPELLIRYENEEAVDDSQLPKDRFSAERLKGVDSTLKIQPAELGDSAVYLCASSLGLGGDTQYFGPGTRLTVL.